These 22 T cell receptor beta chains came from one sample sequenced in a study of T cell repertoires in cytomegalovirus infection (dated by TCRdb to the late 2010s). Sequenced on an Illumina HiSeq 1500. The public reads were reprocessed in TCRdb via fastp at Q25 and MiXCR, keeping in-frame beta chains. Rows with one shared CDR3 protein collapse into an entry with the most common genes and DNA. The sample records about 450,000 distinct CDR3 sequences, roughly 31% of which are singletons. The ten largest clonotypes hold approximately 14% of the sample. Sequenced sample: PBMCs. All receptors derive from a human donor in good health (CMV status not recorded). Some clones in this sample may be carry-over from other donors' samples.

This clonotype was detected many times. The chain carries TRBV11-1 and TRBJ2-5; 10 bases are a match to TRBD2. The germline V gene has CDR1 SGHAT and CDR2 FQDESV (reference sequence). CDR3 length: 16 amino acids. V lost 2 bases, J lost 4 bases, and 7 bases stayed unmatched. The CDR3: CASSLTQRGGGETQYF. CDR3 bases: TGTGCCAGCAGCTTAACCCAGCGGGGGGGCGGAGAGACCCAGTACTTC.

A note on this clonotype: Just one base apart from a much larger clone, this may be a read error. The chain couples TRBV7-2 to TRBJ2-5; 8 bases match TRBD1. Germline V lookup: CDR1 SGHTA, CDR2 FQGNSA. The CDR3 consists of 13 residues. V was clipped by 5 bases and J by 5 bases; unmatched bases: 4. CDR3 protein: CTSSGGQGETQYF. The CDR3 DNA reads TGTACCAGCAGCGGAGGACAGGGTGAGACCCAGTACTTC. Complete variable domain (other parts from reference TRBV7-2 and TRBJ2-5): GAGVSQSPSNKVTEKGKDVELRCDPISGHTALYWYRQSLGQGLEFLIYFQGNSAPDKSGLPSDRFSAERTGGSVSTLTIQRTQQEDSAVYLCTSSGGQGETQYFGPGTRLLVL.

The CDR3 is CSARDPPGSAYNEQFF. DNA for the CDR3: TGCAGTGCTAGAGATCCCCCGGGGTCCGCCTACAATGAGCAGTTCTTC. The chain combines TRBV20-1 with TRBJ2-1, with D possibly TRBD2 on 5 matching bases. In germline, CDR1 is DFQATT, CDR2 SNEGSKA (reference sequence). The CDR3 is 16 amino acids. V was shortened by 0 bases and J by 2 bases, with 14 bases between the two germline ends.

This clonotype was seen a few times. The chain links TRBV6-2 or TRBV6-3 to TRBJ2-2; either TRBD1 or TRBD2 may supply D (5 bases each). The CDR3 has 17 amino acids. Germline assignment: CDR1 MNHEY and CDR2 SVGEGT. Trimming cost V 2 bases and J 3 bases, with 16 bases left between them. The CDR3 nucleotides are TGTGCCAGCAGTTACCATCCGGGACGGACCTACACCGGGGAGCTGTTTTTT. It codes for CASSYHPGRTYTGELFF.

The J gene is TRBJ1-3, the V gene TRBV7-6; D is uncertain. Trimming removed 4 bases at V and 0 bases at J, with 13 bases between. The CDR3 contains 16 residues. CDR1 and CDR2 from the germline V gene are SGHVS and FNYEAQ. As DNA, the CDR3 is TGTGCCAGCAGCTCCCGCCGGAGCCCCTCTGGAAACACCATATATTTT. This translates into CASSSRRSPSGNTIYF. The full variable domain, with the rest looked up from reference TRBV7-6 and TRBJ1-3, is GAGVSQSPRYKVTKRGQDVALRCDPISGHVSLYWYRQALGQGPEFLTYFNYEAQQDKSGLPNDRFSAERPEGSISTLTIQRTEQRDSAMYRCASSSRRSPSGNTIYFGEGSWLTVV.

This clonotype was picked up many times. CDR3 loop: CASSPGLGNQPQHF. As DNA, the CDR3 is TGTGCCAGCAGCCCCGGCTTGGGCAATCAGCCCCAGCATTTT. V gene TRBV7-6 combines with J gene TRBJ1-5; unclear D gene. This CDR3 contains 14 residues. V dropped 5 bases and J dropped 2 bases, with 10 bases sitting between them. CDR1 is SGHVS and CDR2 is FNYEAQ in the germline V gene.

In DNA, the CDR3 is TGCAGTGCAACTTCCGGGACATGGGGCAATGAGCAGTTCTTC. Translated, it gives CSATSGTWGNEQFF. The chain carries TRBV20-1 and TRBJ2-1; perhaps TRBD1 as D (6 bases). The ends were cut back, 6 bases at V and 6 bases at J, with 18 bases in the middle. Germline CDR1 DFQATT, CDR2 SNEGSKA (reference sequence). The CDR3 has 14 amino acids.

This clonotype showed up just a few times. The gene calls are TRBV19 and TRBJ1-5, with D tentatively TRBD1 (5 bases). V was pared by 6 bases and J by 6 bases, with 24 bases between. The germline V gene has CDR1 LNHDA and CDR2 SQIVND (reference sequence). The CDR3 totals 17 residues. Here the CDR3 DNA reads TGTGCCAGTAGAAACAGGTGGAGGGAGCTTAGCGGTCAGCCCCAGCATTTT. Amino acid sequence: CASRNRWRELSGQPQHF.

This clonotype came up once. V gene TRBV7-9 combines with J gene TRBJ1-6; TRBD1 agrees at 7 bases. J lost 10 bases, V lost 5 bases, and 11 bases had no gene match. Germline loops: CDR1 SEHNR, CDR2 FQNEAQ (reference sequence). The CDR3 sequence is 15 residues long. Here the CDR3 DNA reads TGTGCCAGCAGCCAAGACGACAGGGCGGGATCACCCCTCCACTTT. Translation: CASSQDDRAGSPLHF. Together with reference TRBV7-9 and TRBJ1-6, the CDR3 gives the full variable domain: DTGVSQNPRHKITKRGQNVTFRCDPISEHNRLYWYRQTLGQGPEFLTYFQNEAQLEKSRLLSDRFSAERPKGSFSTLEIQRTEQGDSAMYLCASSQDDRAGSPLHFGNGTRLTVT.

The genes are TRBV7-8 and TRBJ1-1; D is unresolved. Trimming took off 5 bases at V and 0 bases at J, with 13 bases between the two ends. Germline V gives CDR1 SGHVS, CDR2 FQNEAQ. CDR3 length equals 15 residues. CDR3 sequence (DNA): TGTGCCAGCAGCGCCAGACATGGCGTGAACACTGAAGCTTTCTTT. Protein product: CASSARHGVNTEAFF.

This clonotype was observed at least ten times. V and J are TRBV7-8 and TRBJ2-5, with TRBD2 matching over 13 bases. This CDR3 spans 17 amino acids. V was clipped by 1 base and J by 1 base; unmatched bases: 3. Germline V CDR1 and CDR2: SGHVS, FQNEAQ. CDR3 residues: CASSLDWTSGGQETQYF. The CDR3 coding sequence is TGTGCCAGCAGCTTAGATTGGACTAGCGGGGGCCAAGAGACCCAGTACTTC.

At least ten counts were recorded for this clonotype. This chain links TRBV6-2 or TRBV6-3 with TRBJ2-5; no firm D call. CDR3 length equals 12 residues. Germline CDR1 MNHEY, CDR2 SVGEGT. Deletions cut 2 bases from V and 2 bases from J, with 3 bases between. This CDR3 reads CASSYVQETQYF. CDR3 coding DNA: TGTGCCAGCAGTTACGTACAAGAGACCCAGTACTTC.

This clonotype was seen a handful of times. This chain uses TRBV11-2 with TRBJ2-1; the match to TRBD2 covers 11 bases. Per germline, CDR1 SGHAT and CDR2 FQNNGV. CDR3 length: 18 amino acids. With V trimmed by 1 base and J by 5 bases, 10 bases remained unmatched. CDR3 amino acids: CASSLVRQLAGENNEQFF. The CDR3 nucleotides are TGTGCCAGCAGCTTAGTACGTCAACTAGCGGGGGAGAACAATGAGCAGTTCTTC.

The chain couples TRBV7-2 to TRBJ1-4, with 10 bases aligning to TRBD1. The CDR3 totals 15 residues. CDR1 is SGHTA, CDR2 FQGNSA, per germline. Trimming cost V 5 bases and J 7 bases; bases outside gene matches: 7. CDR3 region: CASSPRDRGGEKLFF. The CDR3 bases are TGTGCCAGCAGCCCCCGGGACAGGGGAGGTGAAAAACTGTTTTTT.

The V gene is TRBV4-2, the J gene TRBJ2-7; 8 bases map to TRBD1. V was pared by 1 base and J by 3 bases, with 5 bases of the junction left unmatched. CDR3 length: 15 amino acids. Germline CDR1 and CDR2: LGHNA and YNFKEQ. CDR3 nucleotide sequence: TGTGCCAGCAGCCAAGCAACCGGGACAGGCTACGAGCAGTACTTC. Translating it yields CASSQATGTGYEQYF.

Turning to this clonotype: The missing conserved phenylalanine or tryptophan at the end of this CDR3 makes a read error likely. The chain couples TRBV7-2 to TRBJ2-2; D uncertain. V lost 2 bases and J lost 6, with 10 bases in between. The length of the CDR3 is 14 residues. The germline gives CDR1 SGHTA, CDR2 FQGNSA. The CDR3 loop is CASSLIIGPGELFV. The CDR3 DNA follows: TGTGCCAGCAGCTTAATCATTGGGCCCGGGGAGCTGTTTGTT.

The J gene is TRBJ1-2, the V gene TRBV6-5; D is possibly TRBD1 (5 bases). The V gene lost 4 bases and the J gene lost 3 bases, with 9 bases spanning the gap. The CDR3 extends over 13 amino acids. Germline values: CDR1 MNHEY, CDR2 SVGAGI. As DNA, the CDR3 is TGTGCCAGCAGTTGGGGCAGGGACTATGGCTACACCTTC. This codes for CASSWGRDYGYTF.

The V and J genes are TRBV11-2 and TRBJ1-2; D not resolved. The CDR3 covers 12 residues. The germline V and J ends were trimmed by 5 bases and 6 bases, with 10 bases remaining between them. The germline V gene encodes CDR1 SGHAT and CDR2 FQNNGV. The CDR3 reads CASSPKTHGYTF. Here the CDR3 DNA reads TGTGCCAGCAGCCCCAAGACCCATGGCTACACCTTC.

About this clonotype itself: The CDR3 does not end in the conserved phenylalanine or tryptophan, so this is likely a read error. The chain recombines TRBV7-2 with TRBJ2-3; TRBD2 matches 8 bases. CDR1 SGHTA and CDR2 FQGNSA come from the germline V gene. CDR3 length: 14 residues. Losses at the gene ends were 9 bases for V and 8 bases for J; bases not matched to a gene: 13. As DNA, the CDR3 is TGTGCCAGAGGAGCGGGGCGGGGGGTTGGTACGCAGTATTTG. It translates to CARGAGRGVGTQYL.

V gene TRBV12-3 or TRBV12-4 combines with J gene TRBJ2-7, with 9 bases that match TRBD2. The CDR3 runs to 15 residues. J was trimmed by 4 bases and V by 5 bases; bases with no gene match: 9. The CDR3, as DNA: TGTGCCAGCAGTCCTCGGCTAGCGGGGCCTTACGAGCAGTACTTC. Protein product: CASSPRLAGPYEQYF.

Written as DNA, the CDR3 is TGTGCCAGCAGCGTAGGGCCGGAGGGCTACGAGCAGTACTTC. As protein: CASSVGPEGYEQYF. The chain recombines TRBV9 with TRBJ2-7, with a possible D match to TRBD2 (6 bases). Trimming took 0 bases from V and 3 from J, leaving 10 bases between them. CDR1 and CDR2 (germline): SGDLS, YYNGEE. The CDR3 is 14 amino acids.

The V gene is TRBV7-6, the J gene TRBJ1-3; a possible D gene is TRBD1 (5 bases). The V end lost 5 bases, the J end lost 0 bases, and 14 bases lay between the germline ends. Germline CDR1 SGHVS, CDR2 FNYEAQ. The CDR3 sequence is 16 residues long. The CDR3: CASSRGRGGSGNTIYF. In DNA form, the CDR3 reads TGTGCCAGCAGCCGTGGGAGGGGAGGCTCTGGAAACACCATATATTTT.